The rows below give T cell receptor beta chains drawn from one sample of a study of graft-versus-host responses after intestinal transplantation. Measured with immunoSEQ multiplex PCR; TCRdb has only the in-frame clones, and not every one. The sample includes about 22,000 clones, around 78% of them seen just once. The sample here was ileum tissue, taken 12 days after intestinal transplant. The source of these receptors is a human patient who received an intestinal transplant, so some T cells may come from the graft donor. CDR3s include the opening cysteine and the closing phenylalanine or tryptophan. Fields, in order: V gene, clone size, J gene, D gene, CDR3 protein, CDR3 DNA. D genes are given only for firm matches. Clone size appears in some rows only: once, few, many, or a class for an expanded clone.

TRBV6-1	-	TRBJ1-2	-	CASSETSYGYTF	TGTGCCAGCAGTGAGACTAGCTATGGCTACACCTTC
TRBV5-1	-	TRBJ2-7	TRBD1	CASSAPGTGTTYEQYF	TGCGCCAGCAGCGCCCCCGGGACAGGGACCACCTACGAGCAGTACTTC
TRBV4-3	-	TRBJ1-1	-	CASRPQGGGTEAFF	TGCGCCAGCAGGCCTCAGGGAGGTGGCACTGAAGCTTTCTTT
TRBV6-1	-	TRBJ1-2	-	CASWGDSYGYTF	TGTGCCAGCTGGGGTGACAGCTATGGCTACACCTTC
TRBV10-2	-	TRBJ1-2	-	CASSGGPGSYTF	TGCGCCAGTTCCGGGGGTCCTGGAAGCTACACCTTC
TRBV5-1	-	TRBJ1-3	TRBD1	CASSFFRDRARYSGNTIYF	TGCGCCAGCAGCTTTTTCCGGGACAGGGCCAGATACTCTGGAAACACCATATATTTT
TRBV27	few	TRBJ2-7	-	CASSWKPRGSEQYF	TGTGCCAGCAGTTGGAAACCCCGGGGGTCCGAGCAGTACTTC
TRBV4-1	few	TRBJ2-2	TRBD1	CASSHGQGAHTGELFF	TGCGCCAGCAGCCATGGACAGGGGGCGCACACCGGGGAGCTGTTTTTT
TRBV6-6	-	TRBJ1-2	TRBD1	CASSYSQQGVGYTF	TGTGCCAGCAGTTACTCCCAACAGGGGGTGGGCTACACCTTC
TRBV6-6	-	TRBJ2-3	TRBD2	CASSYSGRVDTQYF	TGTGCCAGCAGTTACTCAGGGAGGGTGGATACGCAGTATTTT
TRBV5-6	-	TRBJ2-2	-	CASSLFRMNTGELFF	TGTGCCAGCAGCTTGTTCAGGATGAACACCGGGGAGCTGTTTTTT
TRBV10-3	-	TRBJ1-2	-	CAISTQGIGNYGYTF	TGTGCCATTTCCACCCAGGGCATAGGTAACTATGGCTACACCTTC
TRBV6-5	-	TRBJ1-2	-	CASSPGGYGYTF	TGTGCCAGCAGCCCCGGGGGCTATGGCTACACCTTC
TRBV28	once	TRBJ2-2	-	CASSPRGRGISTGELFF	TGTGCCAGCAGCCCCAGAGGTCGAGGGATCAGCACCGGGGAGCTGTTTTTT
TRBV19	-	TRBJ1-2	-	CASRPLDSSYGYTF	TGTGCCAGTAGACCGTTGGACAGTTCCTATGGCTACACCTTC
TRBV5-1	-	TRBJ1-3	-	CASSPLGTGGNTIYF	TGCGCCAGCAGCCCCCTCGGTACCGGTGGAAACACCATATATTTT
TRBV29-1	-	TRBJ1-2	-	CSVQGLSGYTF	TGCAGCGTTCAGGGGTTGTCTGGCTACACCTTC
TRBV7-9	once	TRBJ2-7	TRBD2	CASSLVAGGYEQYF	TGTGCCAGCAGCTTAGTAGCGGGGGGCTACGAGCAGTACTTC
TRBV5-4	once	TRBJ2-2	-	CASRGGLDGGPGELFF	TGTGCCAGCCGCGGGGGCTTGGACGGCGGTCCCGGGGAGCTGTTTTTT
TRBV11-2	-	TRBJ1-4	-	CASSFSVANVNEKLFF	TGTGCCAGCAGCTTTTCCGTAGCTAACGTTAATGAAAAACTGTTTTTT
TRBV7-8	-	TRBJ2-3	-	CASSLWLASSTDTQYF	TGTGCCAGCAGCTTATGGCTAGCGAGTAGCACAGATACGCAGTATTTT
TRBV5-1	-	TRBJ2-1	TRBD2	CASSPGTNSYNEQFF	TGCGCCAGCAGCCCAGGGACTAACTCCTACAATGAGCAGTTCTTC
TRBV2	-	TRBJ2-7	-	CASRRENEGEQYF	TGTGCCAGCAGGCGAGAAAATGAGGGCGAGCAGTACTTC
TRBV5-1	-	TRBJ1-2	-	CASSAGLQGGYTF	TGCGCCAGCAGCGCGGGACTTCAGGGTGGCTACACCTTC
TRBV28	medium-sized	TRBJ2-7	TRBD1	CASSPRQGYNEQYF	TGTGCCAGCAGTCCTCGACAGGGATACAACGAGCAGTACTTC
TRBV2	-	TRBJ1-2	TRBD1	CASPQQGGYGYTF	TGTGCCAGCCCACAACAGGGGGGCTATGGCTACACCTTC
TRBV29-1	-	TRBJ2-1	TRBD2	CSLGGGNSYNEQFF	TGCAGCTTGGGCGGGGGGAACTCCTACAATGAGCAGTTCTTC
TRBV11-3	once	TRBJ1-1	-	CASSQGIGNTEAFF	TGTGCCAGCAGCCAGGGAATTGGGAACACTGAAGCTTTCTTT
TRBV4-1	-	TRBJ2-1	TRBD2	CASSQVTSGGNEQFF	TGCGCCAGCAGCCAAGTGACTAGCGGGGGAAATGAGCAGTTCTTC
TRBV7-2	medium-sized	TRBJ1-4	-	CASSLVQGGEKLFF	TGTGCCAGCAGCTTAGTGCAGGGTGGTGAAAAACTGTTTTTT
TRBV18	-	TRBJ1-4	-	CASSPHNRANEKLFF	TGTGCCAGCTCACCCCACAACCGGGCTAATGAAAAACTGTTTTTT
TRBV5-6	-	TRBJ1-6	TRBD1	CASSFGTGMSPLRF	TGTGCCAGCAGCTTCGGGACAGGGATGTCACCCCTCCGCTTT
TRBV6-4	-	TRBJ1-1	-	CASPAGGGTEAFF	TGTGCCAGCCCCGCCGGGGGGGGCACTGAAGCTTTCTTT
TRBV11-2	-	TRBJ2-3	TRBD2	CASSLTSGGADTQYF	TGTGCCAGCAGCTTGACTAGCGGGGGGGCGGATACGCAGTATTTT
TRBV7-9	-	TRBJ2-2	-	CASSFRTGELFF	TGTGCCAGCAGCTTCCGCACCGGGGAGCTGTTTTTT
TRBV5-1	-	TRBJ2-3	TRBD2	CASSLDPSGGAADTQYF	TGCGCCAGCAGCTTGGACCCTAGCGGGGGGGCAGCAGATACGCAGTATTTT
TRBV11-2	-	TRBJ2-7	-	CASSLSFGADYEQYF	TGTGCCAGCAGCTTATCTTTCGGTGCGGATTACGAGCAGTACTTC
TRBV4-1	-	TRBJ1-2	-	CASSQDPQRSYGYTF	TGCGCCAGCAGCCAAGACCCCCAGAGGAGCTATGGCTACACCTTC
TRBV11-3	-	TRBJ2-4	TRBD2	CASSPKAGGGGYF	TGTGCCAGCAGCCCAAAAGCGGGGGGGGGCGGGTACTTC
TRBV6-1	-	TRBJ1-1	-	CASMGANTEAFF	TGTGCCAGCATGGGGGCGAACACTGAAGCTTTCTTT
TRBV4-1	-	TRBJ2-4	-	CASSPRFVDIQYF	TGCGCCAGCAGCCCTCGGTTCGTTGACATTCAGTACTTC
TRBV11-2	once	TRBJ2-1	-	CASSLGGVGDEQFF	TGTGCCAGCAGCTTAGGGGGGGTGGGGGATGAGCAGTTCTTC
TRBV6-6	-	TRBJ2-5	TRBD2	CASSPHWGGGKETQYF	TGTGCCAGCAGTCCTCATTGGGGCGGGGGAAAAGAGACCCAGTACTTC
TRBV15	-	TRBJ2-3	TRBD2	CATSRRTSGGDTQYF	TGTGCCACCAGCAGAAGGACTAGCGGGGGAGATACGCAGTATTTT
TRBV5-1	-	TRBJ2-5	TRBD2	CASSFGTSGGAQETQYF	TGCGCCAGCAGCTTCGGGACTAGCGGGGGGGCCCAAGAGACCCAGTACTTC
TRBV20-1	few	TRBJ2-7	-	CSARTAYEQYF	TGCAGTGCGCGGACAGCCTACGAGCAGTACTTC
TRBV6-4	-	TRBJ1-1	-	CASLNTEAFF	TGTGCCAGCTTAAACACTGAAGCTTTCTTT
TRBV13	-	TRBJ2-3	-	CASSFLGAVDTQYF	TGTGCCAGCAGCTTTCTAGGGGCCGTAGATACGCAGTATTTT
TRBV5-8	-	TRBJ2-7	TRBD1	CASSRGTGTSYEQYF	TGTGCCAGCAGCCGGGGGACAGGGACCTCCTACGAGCAGTACTTC
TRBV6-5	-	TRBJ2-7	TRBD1	CASSPRDSSYEQYF	TGTGCCAGCAGTCCTCGGGACAGCTCCTACGAGCAGTACTTC
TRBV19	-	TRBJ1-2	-	CASSSAWPGYGYTF	TGTGCCAGTAGTTCGGCGTGGCCGGGCTATGGCTACACCTTC
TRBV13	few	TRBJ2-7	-	CASSFSGVAYEQYF	TGTGCCAGCAGCTTCTCGGGGGTTGCCTACGAGCAGTACTTC
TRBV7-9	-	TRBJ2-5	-	CASSLAGQPGETQYF	TGTGCCAGCAGCTTAGCGGGCCAGCCGGGGGAGACCCAGTACTTC
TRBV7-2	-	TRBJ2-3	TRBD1	CASSPAGTGGRDTQYF	TGTGCCAGCAGCCCCGCCGGGACAGGGGGCAGAGATACGCAGTATTTT
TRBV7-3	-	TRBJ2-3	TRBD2	CASSPGLASDTQYF	TGTGCCAGCAGCCCGGGACTAGCCTCAGATACGCAGTATTTT
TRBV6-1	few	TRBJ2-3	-	CASSPGSSTDTQYF	TGTGCCAGCAGTCCGGGATCAAGCACAGATACGCAGTATTTT
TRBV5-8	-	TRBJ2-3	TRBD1	CASSPGQGADFGDTQYF	TGTGCCAGCAGCCCAGGACAGGGGGCGGATTTTGGAGATACGCAGTATTTT
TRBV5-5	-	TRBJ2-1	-	CASSLITVDNEQFF	TGTGCCAGCAGCTTGATTACGGTAGACAATGAGCAGTTCTTC
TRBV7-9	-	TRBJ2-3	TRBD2	CASSPPLAGETHTDTQYF	TGTGCCAGCAGCCCACCGCTAGCGGGGGAAACTCACACAGATACGCAGTATTTT
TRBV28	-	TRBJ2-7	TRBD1	CASSFRSRGLAYEQYF	TGTGCCAGCAGTTTTAGATCCAGGGGGCTAGCCTACGAGCAGTACTTC